This T cell receptor (beta chain) comes out of a study of cytomegalovirus exposure and HLA in healthy donors. Study outcomes and limitations: TCR beta sequences reportedly predicted most subjects' HLA-A and HLA-B alleles accurately. In a later analysis, a missense DCLRE1C variant was linked to TCR beta V- and J-gene trimming.

Researchers ran the PCR with 60 Vbeta and 13 Jbeta primers. Assay used: immunoSEQ multiplex PCR; TCRdb lists only in-frame clones, some missing. The data show approximately 150,000 clones, more than 80% seen once. Points on this clone: Antigen: not known.

Trimming took 5 bases from V and 0 from J, leaving 10 bases between them. CDR3 length: 14 amino acids. The germline V gene encodes CDR1 MNHNS and CDR2 SASEGT. Nominal health characterized the donors when sampled, though unrecorded immune exposures were likely. The J gene is TRBJ2-5, the V gene TRBV6-1; D is ambiguous. The sequencing sample was made of PBMCs. The sequence derives from a woman aged 45-59 years in good health and CMV-seronegative. The CDR3, as DNA: TGTGCCAGCAGTTATATGGGCAACCAAGAGACCCAGTACTTC. Protein: CASSYMGNQETQYF.